This T cell receptor (beta chain) was observed in a study of T cell changes during pregnancy in multiple sclerosis. Germline assignment: CDR1 SGHVS and CDR2 FQNEAQ. CDR3 size: 15 residues. Trimming took off 6 bases at V and 3 bases at J, with 15 bases between the two ends. Assay: immunoSEQ multiplex PCR; the TCRdb copy retains only in-frame clones and omits some. The repertoire includes roughly 93,000 clones, about 92% of them detected once, and 2% to 2.5% sits in the top ten. The clonotype comes from a female donor with multiple sclerosis, enrolled in a pregnancy study. Sequenced here: peripheral blood, sampled after pregnancy. The chain recombines TRBV7-8 with TRBJ1-5; unclear D gene. The chain's CDR3 is CASRPIGGNNQPQHF. The CDR3 nucleotides read TGTGCCAGCAGACCGATCGGAGGGAACAATCAGCCCCAGCATTTT.